The sequence of this T cell receptor (beta chain) was determined in a study of OX40 agonist ivuxolimab in advanced cancers. At the level of the study: Past anti-PD-1, anti-PD-L1 or anti-CTLA-4 therapy was accepted, and 40% to 50% had received some.

The CDR3 is 13 residues long. Germline CDR1 reads MNHEY; CDR2 reads SVGAGI. V was clipped by 7 bases and J by 3 bases, with 10 bases between them. General observations from the study: Not determined was the antigen specificity of the expanded peripheral T cells. Patients who responded partially at 0.1-3.0 mg/kg showed clonal expansion ranking among the lowest.

TCRdb's copy holds only in-frame clones and misses some; the assay was immunoSEQ multiplex PCR. The profile shows under 20,000 clones, approximately 80% of them singletons. People who had autoimmune disease history or systemic immunosuppression were excluded. Details on this clone: Its antigen is currently unknown.

This TCR was sampled from an adult with an advanced solid tumor such as melanoma, head and neck, liver or kidney cancer. This specimen consisted of CD4+ or CD8+ T cells sorted from blood, obtained in a trial of the OX40 agonist ivuxolimab. The chain recombines TRBV6-5 with TRBJ1-5, with a weak D call TRBD1 (5 bases). The CDR3 protein is CASTSGLNQPQHF. In DNA, the CDR3 is TGTGCCAGCACGTCAGGGCTCAATCAGCCCCAGCATTTT.